The 18 T cell receptor beta chains presented below share a single source sample, sequenced in a study of low-dose radiotherapy and immunotherapy resistance in tumors. Time point: before trial treatment. TRAV and TRBV primers primed cDNA for both TCRalpha and TCRbeta. Using a constant-region primer together with a V-primer adapter, TCRs were subjected to 20 to 25 PCR cycles of amplification. From the reads, TCRdb called clonotypes with MiXCR, one entry per CDR3 protein. The table has approximately 90,000 distinct CDR3 sequences, 18% seen once. The material was PBMCs, obtained before treatment. These receptors all stem from a male donor with prostate cancer.

The sample holds many counts of this clonotype. The chain combines TRBV4-1 with TRBJ2-1, with 10 positions matching TRBD2. The germline V gene encodes CDR1 MGHRA and CDR2 YSYEKL. The CDR3 is 15 residues long. V gave up 2 bases and J gave up 5 bases; unmatched junction bases: 3. CDR3 sequence (DNA): TGCGCCAGCAGCCAACTAGCGGGGGTCGACAATGAGCAGTTCTTC. This encodes CASSQLAGVDNEQFF.

Comment on this clonotype: A much larger clonotype is one base distant, so this may be a read error. The chain employs TRBV4-3 and TRBJ2-5, with TRBD2 identical over 8 bases. This CDR3 comprises 18 residues. CDR1 is LGHNA, CDR2 YSLEER, per germline. The CDR3 loop is CASSHPTTSGGPRETKYF. As DNA, the CDR3 is TGCGCCAGCAGCCATCCAACCACTTCGGGGGGGCCTCGAGAGACCAAGTACTTC.

In this sample, this clonotype turned up many times. This chain uses TRBV12-3 or TRBV12-4 with TRBJ2-2; D is ambiguous. V dropped 6 bases and J dropped 0 bases, with 8 bases sitting between them. The CDR3 contains 14 residues. This chain's CDR3 is CASSRLTNTGELFF. The DNA of the CDR3 is TGTGCCAGCAGCCGTCTTACGAACACCGGGGAGCTGTTTTTT.

With regard to this clonotype: Given a much more abundant clone one base away, this may be a read error. The gene calls are TRBV19 and TRBJ2-2, with 9 bases identical to TRBD2. This CDR3 is 15 amino acids long. Germline values: CDR1 LNHDA, CDR2 SQIVND (reference sequence). The DNA of the CDR3 is TGTGCCATTAGTGCCGCGGGGGGGCTCGGCGGGGAGCTGTTTTTT. It translates to CAISAAGGLGGELFF.

This clonotype was seen repeatedly, ten times or more. This chain joins TRBV3-1 and TRBJ1-2; TRBD1 might be the D (5 bases). This CDR3 contains 13 residues. Germline CDR1 LGHDT, CDR2 YNNKEL (reference sequence). V lost 4 bases to trimming and J lost 8 bases, with 14 bases between them. DNA for the CDR3: TGTGCCAGCAGCCCCCTCCGGGGGTTGGGCTACACCTTC. Its protein product is CASSPLRGLGYTF.

This clonotype has at least ten counts. The gene calls are TRBV6-5 and TRBJ2-7; 14 nucleotides line up with TRBD2. V lost 7 bases and J lost 0; bases outside the gene matches: 8. The CDR3 is 17 amino acids. Germline V CDR1 and CDR2: MNHEY, SVGAGI. The CDR3 DNA is TGTGCCAGCACCCCGGGACTAGCGGGGGCGAGCTCCTACGAGCAGTACTTC. It codes for CASTPGLAGASSYEQYF.

In its sample, this clonotype was seen many times. The V gene is TRBV23-1, the J gene TRBJ2-7, with D tentatively TRBD1 (5 bases). TRBV23-1 is identified as an open reading frame with a role that is uncertain. Trimming took 2 bases from V and 6 from J, leaving 14 bases between them. The CDR3 contains 14 residues. The CDR3 sequence is CASSQSTRVLEQYF. Here the CDR3 DNA reads TGCGCCAGCAGTCAAAGCACCAGGGTTCTCGAGCAGTACTTC.

This clonotype was found many times. This chain connects TRBV29-1 to TRBJ2-4, with a possible D match to TRBD2 (5 bases). The CDR3 is 13 residues long. Trimming pared 6 bases from V and 9 bases from J, leaving 18 bases between. Germline V gene data show CDR1 as SQVTM and CDR2 as ANQGSEA. CDR3 coding DNA: TGCAGCGTCGAAACTAGTTTTGATGGCATTCAGTACTTC. Protein product: CSVETSFDGIQYF.

The chain is built from TRBV28 and TRBJ2-3; D may match TRBD1 or TRBD2 (5 bases each). The CDR3 extends over 13 amino acids. Trimming took 3 bases from V and 5 from J, leaving 9 bases between them. Germline V gene lookup returns CDR1 MDHEN and CDR2 SYDVKM. The CDR3: CASSLVRGDTQYF. Here the CDR3 DNA reads TGTGCCAGCAGTTTGGTGAGGGGAGATACGCAGTATTTT.

This clonotype was detected many times. This chain uses TRBV5-1 with TRBJ1-2; weak D call: TRBD1 (5 bases). Germline lookup yields CDR1 SGHRS and CDR2 YFSETQ. The V end was cut by 3 bases, the J end by 8 bases, with 14 bases between. The CDR3 consists of 13 residues. CDR3 coding DNA: TGCGCCAGCAGCTATTCGGGGGAAGGAGGCTACACCTTC. Protein product: CASSYSGEGGYTF.

This clonotype occurred many times. V gene TRBV5-6 combines with J gene TRBJ2-5; 10 positions agree with TRBD1. Trimming took 5 bases from V and 7 from J; bases not matched to a gene: 23. CDR3 size: 19 residues. The germline V gene has CDR1 SGHDT and CDR2 YYEEEE. CDR3 sequence reads: CASRALRSEPGGQGGTQYF. Written as DNA, the CDR3 is TGTGCCAGCAGAGCTTTAAGAAGTGAACCCGGAGGACAGGGGGGGACCCAGTACTTC. Filled out from reference TRBV5-6 and TRBJ2-5, the complete variable domain reads DAGVTQSPTHLIKTRGQQVTLRCSPKSGHDTVSWYQQALGQGPQFIFQYYEEEERQRGNFPDRFSGHQFPNYSSELNVNALLLGDSALYLCASRALRSEPGGQGGTQYFGPGTRLLVL.

In its sample, this clonotype was seen many times. The chain is built from TRBV5-4 and TRBJ2-7; 8 nucleotides agree with TRBD1. After removal of 0 bases from V and 4 bases from J, the junction contained 6 bases not matched to a gene. In germline, CDR1 is SGHNT, CDR2 YYREEE (reference sequence). This CDR3 region has 15 residues. The CDR3 loop reads CASSLDRDRGYEQYF. The CDR3, as DNA: TGTGCCAGCAGCTTGGACCGCGACAGGGGTTACGAGCAGTACTTC.

About this clonotype: A far larger clone is off by one base, so a read error is likely. The J gene is TRBJ2-3, the V gene TRBV6-5; maybe TRBD2 (6 bases). Between the trimmed V and J ends, which lost 5 bases and 9 bases, there was a span of 15 bases. Germline V lookup: CDR1 MNHEY, CDR2 SVGAGI. This CDR3 contains 13 residues. The CDR3 reads CASSEAGRETQYF. In nucleotides, the CDR3 is TGTGCCAGCAGTGAAGCGGGTCGAGAGACGCAGTATTTT.

This clonotype was recorded once. The chain has TRBV4-1 and TRBJ2-1; D is undetermined. V lost 0 bases and J lost 10, with 19 bases in between. There are 16 residues in the CDR3. Germline loops: CDR1 MGHRA, CDR2 YSYEKL. CDR3 DNA sequence: TGCGCCAGCAGCCAAGAGACAACCACACCTGCCGGGGAGCAGTTCTTC. Amino acids: CASSQETTTPAGEQFF.

A remark on this clonotype: One base separates it from a far larger clone, so it is likely a read error. The chain recombines TRBV11-2 with TRBJ2-5, with 13 bases fitting TRBD2. The V gene's germline CDR1 is SGHAT and CDR2 FQNNGV. The CDR3 has 20 amino acids. The CDR3 DNA is TGTGCCAGCAGCTCGAACAGGGGAGGACTAGCGGGGGTATCGCAAGGGACCCAGTACTTC. It translates to CASSSNRGGLAGVSQGTQYF.

The chain has TRBV19 and TRBJ1-1; 7 bases are shared with TRBD1. V gave up 6 bases and J gave up 3 bases; unmatched junction bases: 7. CDR3 length: 14 amino acids. Germline V gene data show CDR1 as LNHDA and CDR2 as SQIVND (reference sequence). The CDR3, as DNA: TGTGCCAGTAGCCGACAGGGCGGGGACACTGAAGCTTTCTTT. Protein: CASSRQGGDTEAFF.

This clonotype was found many times. CDR3 in DNA: TGTGCCAGCATCGGGAGGGGGGCCGGAAACACCATATATTTT. It codes for CASIGRGAGNTIYF. The chain combines TRBV3-1 with TRBJ1-3; D perhaps matches TRBD1 (6 bases). Germline CDR1 and CDR2: LGHDT and YNNKEL (reference sequence). The CDR3 loop spans 14 amino acids. V shed 7 bases and J shed 4 bases, with 14 bases lying between them.

This clonotype came up many times. The rearrangement uses TRBV9 and TRBJ2-7, with D possibly matching TRBD1 (6 bases). From germline, CDR1 is SGDLS and CDR2 YYNGEE. Trimming shortened V by 0 bases and J by 2 bases, and 9 bases separated the two germline ends. The CDR3 loop spans 14 amino acids. The CDR3 coding sequence is TGTGCCAGCAGCGTAGAGGACAGCCCCTACGAGCAGTACTTC. Protein: CASSVEDSPYEQYF.